A selection of T cell receptor beta chains follows, all from one sample in a study of post-analysis software for immune sequencing data. TCRdb re-derived calls from the PCR reads in MiXCR, one entry per CDR3 protein. The sample yields roughly 800,000 distinct CDR3 sequences, about half seen once. Material: blood. The origin of the receptors is a girl between 5 and 17 years old with multiple sclerosis. CDR3s include the opening cysteine and the closing phenylalanine or tryptophan. The D gene is left open where the match is weak. The size of a clone is reported for some rows only, either as once, few or many, or as a class for expanded clones.

abundance,j_gene,v_gene,d_gene,len,CDR3aa,CDR3nt
few,TRBJ2-4,TRBV7-9,NA,9,CASSPVQYF,TGTGCCAGCAGTCCTGTGCAGTACTTC
many,TRBJ2-1,TRBV29-1,NA,18,CSVESRAFSGRSYNEQFF,TGCAGCGTTGAATCTAGGGCCTTTAGCGGCCGCTCCTACAATGAGCAGTTCTTC
NA,TRBJ1-6,TRBV12-3/TRBV12-4,NA,12,CASSFPGAPLHF,TGTGCCAGCAGTTTCCCTGGGGCACCCCTCCACTTT
NA,TRBJ2-1,TRBV25-1,TRBD2,21,CASSPIPGLAGLGGGDNEQFF,TGTGCCAGCAGCCCGATCCCGGGACTAGCGGGCTTGGGGGGTGGTGACAATGAGCAGTTCTTC
NA,TRBJ2-1,TRBV24-1,TRBD2,15,CATSGPGLAINEQFF,TGTGCCACCAGTGGTCCGGGACTAGCGATCAATGAGCAGTTCTTC
NA,TRBJ1-2,TRBV9,NA,14,CASSAGRGAHGYTF,TGTGCCAGCAGCGCTGGGCGGGGCGCCCATGGCTACACCTTC
few,TRBJ2-5,TRBV12-3/TRBV12-4,NA,14,CASSQHTTQETQYF,TGTGCCAGCAGTCAACATACCACTCAAGAGACCCAGTACTTC
few,TRBJ2-5,TRBV24-1,TRBD1,15,CATSDPGTGKETQYF,TGTGCCACCAGTGACCCTGGGACAGGGAAAGAGACCCAGTACTTC
few,TRBJ1-5,TRBV12-3/TRBV12-4,NA,14,CASSKGSRDQPQHF,TGTGCCAGCTCTAAGGGGAGTAGGGATCAGCCCCAGCATTTT
NA,TRBJ2-7,TRBV20-1,TRBD2,16,CSASIPAGTSVYEQYF,TGCAGTGCTAGCATCCCAGCCGGGACTAGCGTATACGAGCAGTACTTC
many,TRBJ2-7,TRBV7-3,TRBD2,15,CASSMRGGSSYEQYF,TGTGCCAGCAGCATGCGAGGCGGGAGCTCCTACGAGCAGTACTTC
NA,TRBJ2-1,TRBV15,TRBD2,16,CATSREGSGIRVEQFF,TGTGCCACCAGCAGGGAAGGTAGCGGGATAAGGGTTGAGCAGTTCTTC
few,TRBJ1-2,TRBV12-3/TRBV12-4,TRBD1,15,CASSMDRPPIYGYTF,TGTGCCAGCAGTATGGACAGGCCTCCGATCTATGGCTACACCTTC
NA,TRBJ2-1,TRBV29-1,TRBD2,15,CSVTPFAGALSEQFF,TGCAGCGTTACGCCTTTTGCGGGAGCCCTTAGTGAGCAGTTCTTC
NA,TRBJ1-6,TRBV6-1,NA,16,CASIYDILSYNSPLHF,TGTGCCAGCATATACGACATTTTGTCGTATAATTCACCCCTCCACTTT
NA,TRBJ2-7,TRBV5-1,TRBD1,15,CASSSARTGPYEQYF,TGCGCCAGCAGCTCCGCGCGGACAGGGCCATACGAGCAGTACTTC
many,TRBJ2-5,TRBV20-1,TRBD2,12,CSGLAGVGTQYF,TGCAGTGGCCTAGCGGGAGTCGGGACCCAGTACTTC
few,TRBJ2-7,TRBV2,NA,16,CASSDNRVEAYYEQYF,TGTGCCAGCAGTGACAATAGGGTCGAGGCTTACTACGAGCAGTACTTC
NA,TRBJ2-1,TRBV20-1,TRBD2,13,CNAKHTAGEVEFF,TGCAATGCTAAGCACACGGCGGGAGAAGTTGAGTTCTTC
many,TRBJ2-7,TRBV7-2,TRBD2,15,CASSLEAGGPYEQYF,TGTGCCAGCAGCTTAGAAGCGGGAGGACCTTACGAGCAGTACTTC
NA,TRBJ2-3,TRBV20-1,NA,15,CSARMGGGSTDTQYF,TGCAGTGCTAGAATGGGAGGGGGCTCCACAGATACGCAGTATTTT
NA,TRBJ2-7,TRBV9,NA,13,CASSVASGFEQYF,TGTGCCAGCAGCGTAGCTTCCGGGTTCGAGCAGTACTTC
NA,TRBJ2-3,TRBV7-9,TRBD1,18,CASSPGTGTGWETDAQYF,TGTGCCAGCAGTCCGGGAACCGGGACAGGGTGGGAAACAGATGCGCAGTATTTT
NA,TRBJ2-1,TRBV4-1,TRBD2,16,CASSQDGLAGLGEQFF,TGCGCCAGCAGCCAAGATGGTCTAGCGGGGCTAGGGGAGCAGTTCTTC
NA,TRBJ2-1,TRBV7-3,NA,14,CASSLTGSRNEQFF,TGTGCCAGCAGCTTAACCGGGAGTCGCAATGAGCAGTTCTTC
NA,TRBJ2-7,TRBV6-1,NA,16,CASSDKDPILPNEQYF,TGTGCCAGCAGTGACAAAGACCCGATACTCCCGAATGAGCAGTACTTC
few,TRBJ1-2,TRBV20-1,TRBD1,15,CSARPKTGTGDGYTF,TGCAGTGCTAGACCAAAGACCGGGACAGGGGATGGCTACACCTTC